This section outlines one T cell receptor beta chain sequence together with its context. Its antigen is currently not known. Base qualities are not at hand, and no much larger clone is one base apart. The sample belongs to a study of OX40 agonist ivuxolimab in advanced cancers. Broadly, across the study: Ivuxolimab was a fully human IgG2 agonistic monoclonal antibody targeting the costimulatory receptor OX40 (CD134). Of the roughly 52 dose-escalation patients, hepatocellular carcinoma was present in around 19, melanoma in roughly 15, renal cell carcinoma in 9 and head and neck cancer in 9. Three dose-escalation patients achieved partial responses, one with hepatocellular carcinoma and two with cutaneous melanoma. The paper reports the monotherapy dose-escalation portion (N of about 47 patients) of the phase I ivuxolimab trial. Intravenous ivuxolimab was administered to patients every 2 weeks at six dose levels: 0.01, 0.1, 0.3, 1.5, 3 and 10 mg/kg. The dose-escalation cohort was around 84% male with a mean age of about 60 years, ranging from about 23 to 85. Patients were allowed to have had prior anti-PD-1, anti-PD-L1 or anti-CTLA-4 therapy, and 40% of the dose-escalation patients had been treated with checkpoint inhibitors. Peripheral TCRbeta sequencing aimed to test whether ivuxolimab altered TCR sequence diversity and caused clonal T-cell expansion. The full study reports these points: At doses from 0.1 to 3.0 mg/kg, clonal expansion was seen in both CD4+ and CD8+ blood T cells between baseline and week 6. Low levels of normalized T-cell clonal expansion were also seen in some patients who did not respond. Partial responders in the 0.1-3.0 mg/kg groups had among the lowest normalized peripheral clonal expansion, especially among CD8+ T cells. The antigen specificity of the peripheral T cells that underwent clonal expansion was not determined. After ivuxolimab, more expanded clones were found on average in CD8+ T cells than in CD4+ T cells.

V gives up 2 bases and J gives up 13 bases, and the segment between their germline ends measures 12 bases. From cysteine to phenylalanine, the CDR3 is 12 amino acids long. Only the CDR3 region is kept as DNA, spanning 36 bases read in frame from base 1. CDR1 and CDR2, looked up from the germline V gene, are SNHLY and FYNNEI. Genomic DNA was isolated from the sorted cells so that the TCRbeta CDR3 region could be sequenced. TCRbeta CDR3 regions were sequenced using the immunoSEQ Assay. TCRdb's version of the immuneACCESS table is confined to in-frame rearrangements and falls short of the full clone set. An unresolved V gene accounts for under half of the shortfall where checked; the remainder is of unknown origin. The sample table holds more than 60,000 clones, of which 77% were seen once. In total, the top ten clones hold 1.6% of the sample. The trial excluded patients who had a history of autoimmune disease or were on systemic immunosuppression. Peripheral blood for TCR sequencing was collected from all dose cohorts at baseline, on cycle 4 day 1, and on cycle 7 day 1. The samples were taken from a phase I, first-in-human, multicenter, open-label dose-escalation trial of ivuxolimab. Adults with locally advanced or metastatic melanoma, renal cell, hepatocellular, or head and neck squamous cell carcinoma were enrolled in the trial. Before TCR sequencing, CD4+ T cells and CD8+ T cells from peripheral blood were sorted into separate populations.

Recombination joined TRBV2 with TRBJ2-1; 5 matching bases give a weak D call of TRBD2. The sample was CD4+ or CD8+ T cells sorted from blood, taken in a trial of the OX40 agonist ivuxolimab. This clonotype was obtained from an adult with an advanced solid tumor such as melanoma, head and neck, liver or kidney cancer. The nucleotides are TGTGCCAGCAGTGAAATGAGGGAGATTCAGTTCTTC. This sequence encodes CASSEMREIQFF.